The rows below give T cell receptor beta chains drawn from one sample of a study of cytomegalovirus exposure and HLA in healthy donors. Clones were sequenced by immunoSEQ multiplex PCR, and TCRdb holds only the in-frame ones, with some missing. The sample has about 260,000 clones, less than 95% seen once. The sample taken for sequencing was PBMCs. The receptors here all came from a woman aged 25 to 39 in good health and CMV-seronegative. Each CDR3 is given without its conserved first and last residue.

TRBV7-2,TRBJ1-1,ASSSDRGGEAF
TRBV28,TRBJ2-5,ASSLFGQGQETQY
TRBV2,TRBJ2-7,ASKTGPYEQY
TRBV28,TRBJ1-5,ASRGPNQPQH
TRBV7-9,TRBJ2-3,ASSLLTGRRTDTQY
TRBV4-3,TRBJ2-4,ASSQERYLAKNIQY
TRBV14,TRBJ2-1,ASSHDRGYNEQF
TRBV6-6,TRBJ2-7,ASSYYPGDSYEQY
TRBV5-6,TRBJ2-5,ASSLKRGFPPETQY
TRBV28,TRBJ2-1,ASSAGGGAEQF
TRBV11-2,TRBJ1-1,ATKQGRVMNTEAF
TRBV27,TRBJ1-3,ASSLRQGGNTIY
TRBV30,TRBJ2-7,ACSKGTGVDEQY
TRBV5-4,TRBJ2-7,ASSADRDLGEQY
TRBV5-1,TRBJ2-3,ASSPLAGVGTDTQY
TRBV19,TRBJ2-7,ASSIGYRSYEQY
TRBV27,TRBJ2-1,ASSPTAGGSYNEQF
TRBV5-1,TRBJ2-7,ASSLALDYEQY
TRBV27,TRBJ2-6,ASSPLGANVLT
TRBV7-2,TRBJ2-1,ASSLAGASEQF
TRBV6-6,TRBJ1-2,ASSPTGDYGYT
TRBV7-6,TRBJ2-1,ASSLTTSGSYNEQF
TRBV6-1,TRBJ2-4,ASSEARGRAKNIQY
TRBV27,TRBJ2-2,ASTPRNTGELF
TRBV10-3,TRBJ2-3,AISPSGSDTQY
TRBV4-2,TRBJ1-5,ASSQVSGGHQPQH
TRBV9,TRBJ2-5,ASSPFPQGAETQY
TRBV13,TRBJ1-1,ASSQGQPMNTEAF
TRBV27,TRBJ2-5,ASSSRLEGTQY
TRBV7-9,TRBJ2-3,ASSLGGLAGTDTQY
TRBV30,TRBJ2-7,AWSKTRPGVNYEQY
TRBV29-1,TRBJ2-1,SVVGQGVVEQF